This T cell receptor beta chain was captured by sequencing in a study of T cells in Graves' hyperthyroidism and ophthalmopathy. CDR3 size: 19 residues. V lost 3 bases and J lost 1; bases outside the gene matches: 9. Per the germline V gene, CDR1 is MGHRA and CDR2 is YSYEKL. Hyperthyroidism of Graves' type that showed no ophthalmopathy progression within 18 months was stable. Diagnoses used clinical symptoms, serum thyroxine and TRAb, thyroid ultrasound and orbital computed tomography. RNA transcripts yielded amplified TCR beta CDR3 regions. The primer set for the first-round RT-PCR of the TCR CDR3 was HTBI. TCRdb used MiXCR to reprocess the multiplex PCR reads, holding one entry per CDR3 protein. The repertoire holds about 620,000 distinct CDR3 sequences, with 16% as singletons. In this sample, this clonotype turned up many times. Its antigen is not known. The study, taken as a whole, reports: Ophthalmopathy was predicted by the model a median of approximately 6.6 months ahead of onset.

This chain connects TRBV4-1 to TRBJ2-7; TRBD2 agrees at 16 bases. The material sequenced was blood. The sequence was collected from a woman in her thirties with Graves' hyperthyroidism. The CDR3 region is CASSHPGLAGGPRSYEQYF. The DNA for the CDR3 is TGCGCCAGCAGCCACCCGGGACTAGCGGGAGGGCCTCGGTCCTACGAGCAGTACTTC.